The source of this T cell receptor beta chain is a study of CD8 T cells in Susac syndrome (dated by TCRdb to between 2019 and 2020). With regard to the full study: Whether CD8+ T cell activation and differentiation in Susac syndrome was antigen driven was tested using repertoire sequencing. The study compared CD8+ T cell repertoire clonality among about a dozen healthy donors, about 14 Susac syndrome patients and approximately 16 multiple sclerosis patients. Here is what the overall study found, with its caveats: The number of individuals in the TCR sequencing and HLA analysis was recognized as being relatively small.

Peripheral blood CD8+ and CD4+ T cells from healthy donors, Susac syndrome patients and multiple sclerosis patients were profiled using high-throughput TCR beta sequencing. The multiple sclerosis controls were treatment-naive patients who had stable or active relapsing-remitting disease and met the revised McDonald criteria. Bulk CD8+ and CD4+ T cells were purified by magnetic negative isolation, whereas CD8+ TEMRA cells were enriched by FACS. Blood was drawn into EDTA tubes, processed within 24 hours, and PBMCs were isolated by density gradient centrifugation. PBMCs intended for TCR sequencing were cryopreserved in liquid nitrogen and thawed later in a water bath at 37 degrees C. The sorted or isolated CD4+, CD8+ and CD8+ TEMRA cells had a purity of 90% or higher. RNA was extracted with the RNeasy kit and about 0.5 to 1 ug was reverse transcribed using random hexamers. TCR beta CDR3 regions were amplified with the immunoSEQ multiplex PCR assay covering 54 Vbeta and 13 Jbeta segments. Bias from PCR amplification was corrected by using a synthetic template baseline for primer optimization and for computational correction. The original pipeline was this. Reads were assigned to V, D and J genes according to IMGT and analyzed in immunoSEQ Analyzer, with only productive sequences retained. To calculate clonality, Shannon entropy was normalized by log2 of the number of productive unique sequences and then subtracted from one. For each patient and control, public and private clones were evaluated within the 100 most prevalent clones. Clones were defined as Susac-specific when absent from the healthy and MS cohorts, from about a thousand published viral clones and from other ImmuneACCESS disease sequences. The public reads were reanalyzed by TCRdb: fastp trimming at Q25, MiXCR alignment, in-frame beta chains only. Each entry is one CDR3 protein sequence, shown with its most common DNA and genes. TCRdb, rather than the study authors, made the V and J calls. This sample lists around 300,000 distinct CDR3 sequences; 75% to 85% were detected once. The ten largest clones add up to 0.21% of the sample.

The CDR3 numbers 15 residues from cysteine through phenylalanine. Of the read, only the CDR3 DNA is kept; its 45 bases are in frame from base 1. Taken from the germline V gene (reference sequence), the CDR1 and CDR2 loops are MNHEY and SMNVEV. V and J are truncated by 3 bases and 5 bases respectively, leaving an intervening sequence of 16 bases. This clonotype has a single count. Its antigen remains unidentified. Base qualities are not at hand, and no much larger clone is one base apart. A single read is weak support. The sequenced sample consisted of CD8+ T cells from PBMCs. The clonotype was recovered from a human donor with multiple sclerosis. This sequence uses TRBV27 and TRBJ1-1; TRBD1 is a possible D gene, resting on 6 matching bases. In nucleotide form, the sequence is TGTGCCAGCAGTTTGGTCCCAGGGGCATTAACTGAAGCTTTCTTT. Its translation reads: CASSLVPGALTEAFF.